This TCR beta chain was captured by sequencing in a study of blood T cell repertoires in COVID-19. In the study overall: The analysed material was cDNA or gDNA that came from T cells, B-cell-depleted T cells, or PBMCs.

Only a few counts were recorded for this clone. Per germline, CDR1 LGHNA and CDR2 YNFKEQ. Trimming stripped 0 bases from V and 6 bases from J, with 20 bases between. This CDR3 is 17 amino acids long. In the source study's methods: Estimated nucleated cell counts came from reference gene primer amplification. Repertoires were generated with immunoSEQ multiplex PCR, while TCRdb's copy carries only in-frame clones and drops some. That table furnishes V, J and clone size, whereas the DNA furnished D and trimming. The sample yields about 380,000 clones, roughly 77% seen once. The origin of this receptor is a human donor with acute or convalescent COVID-19. The donor label of this sample is uncertain. This chain uses TRBV4-2 with TRBJ2-5; D is unresolved. The sample was peripheral blood. The CDR3 loop is CASSQEATSLPEKTQYF. CDR3 bases: TGTGCCAGCAGCCAAGAAGCCACCTCTCTACCTGAGAAGACCCAGTACTTC.